Listed below are T cell receptor beta chains from one sample, sequenced in a study of blood T cell repertoires in COVID-19. Clones were sequenced by immunoSEQ multiplex PCR, and TCRdb holds only the in-frame ones, with some missing. The sample lists tens of thousands of clones, over 70% occurring once. Input material: peripheral blood. The receptor source for this set is a man aged 50 to 59 with acute or convalescent COVID-19. Both conserved end residues are part of each CDR3. The order of the fields is J gene, clone size, V gene, D gene, CDR3 DNA, CDR3 protein. A D gene is named only where the DNA matches it firmly. Only part of the rows carry a size: once, few, many, or a class if the clone is expanded.

J gene: TRBJ2-7
clone size: -
V gene: TRBV5-6
D gene: TRBD1
CDR3 DNA: TGTGCCAGCAGCTCGGGACAGGGAACGAACGAGCAGTACTTC
CDR3 protein: CASSSGQGTNEQYF

J gene: TRBJ2-1
clone size: -
V gene: TRBV19
D gene: TRBD2
CDR3 DNA: TGTGCCATATCTATCACTAGCGGGAGACAGCAGTTCTTC
CDR3 protein: CAISITSGRQQFF

J gene: TRBJ1-6
clone size: -
V gene: TRBV9
D gene: TRBD1
CDR3 DNA: TGTGCCAGCAGCGAGGGACAGATCTATAATTCACCCCTCCACTTT
CDR3 protein: CASSEGQIYNSPLHF

J gene: TRBJ1-1
clone size: -
V gene: TRBV10-1
D gene: TRBD1
CDR3 DNA: TGCGCCAGCAGTGACCGACAGGGAAGGAGAACTGAAGCTTTCTTT
CDR3 protein: CASSDRQGRRTEAFF

J gene: TRBJ2-2
clone size: -
V gene: TRBV10-3
D gene: TRBD1
CDR3 DNA: TGTGCCATCAGTGACAGTGGGACAGGGGCTGGGGAGCTGTTTTTT
CDR3 protein: CAISDSGTGAGELFF

J gene: TRBJ1-1
clone size: few
V gene: TRBV5-8
D gene: -
CDR3 DNA: TGTGCCAGCAGCTTCCCACAGCCGAACACTGAAGCTTTCTTT
CDR3 protein: CASSFPQPNTEAFF

J gene: TRBJ1-6
clone size: -
V gene: TRBV11-2
D gene: TRBD1
CDR3 DNA: TGTGCCAGCAGCTTAACAGGGACAGGGGGCACTCCCCTCCACTTT
CDR3 protein: CASSLTGTGGTPLHF

J gene: TRBJ1-1
clone size: -
V gene: TRBV18
D gene: -
CDR3 DNA: TGTGCCAGCTCACCACGGGGGGGGCCTGAAGCTTTCTTT
CDR3 protein: CASSPRGGPEAFF

J gene: TRBJ2-1
clone size: -
V gene: TRBV5-1
D gene: TRBD1
CDR3 DNA: TGCGCCAGCAGCACCGGACAGGGTAACAATGAGCAGTTCTTC
CDR3 protein: CASSTGQGNNEQFF

J gene: TRBJ2-1
clone size: -
V gene: TRBV11-1
D gene: -
CDR3 DNA: TGTGCCAGCAGCTTAGCGCCGGGAATCAAAAACAATGAGCAGTTCTTC
CDR3 protein: CASSLAPGIKNNEQFF

J gene: TRBJ2-1
clone size: once
V gene: TRBV28
D gene: TRBD2
CDR3 DNA: TGTGCCAGCAATATTTTCGGGCTAGCGGGCTACAATGAGCAGTTCTTC
CDR3 protein: CASNIFGLAGYNEQFF

J gene: TRBJ2-1
clone size: -
V gene: TRBV18
D gene: -
CDR3 DNA: TGTGCCAGCTCACCAGAGCGTAATGAGCAGTTCTTC
CDR3 protein: CASSPERNEQFF

J gene: TRBJ1-5
clone size: few
V gene: TRBV10-3
D gene: TRBD1
CDR3 DNA: TGTGCCATCAGTGAGTTCGGGACAGGGAATCAGCCCCAGCATTTT
CDR3 protein: CAISEFGTGNQPQHF

J gene: TRBJ1-4
clone size: -
V gene: TRBV5-1
D gene: TRBD1
CDR3 DNA: TGCGCCAGCAGCCCAGGGACAGGGGTCGGGCAACTGTTTTTT
CDR3 protein: CASSPGTGVGQLFF

J gene: TRBJ1-1
clone size: -
V gene: TRBV27
D gene: -
CDR3 DNA: TGTGCCAGCAGTTTTCGTTTGAACACTGAAGCTTTCTTT
CDR3 protein: CASSFRLNTEAFF

J gene: TRBJ1-5
clone size: few
V gene: TRBV27
D gene: -
CDR3 DNA: TGTGCCAGCGGAACCTTTGGAGGGAGCAATCAGCCCCAGCATTTT
CDR3 protein: CASGTFGGSNQPQHF

J gene: TRBJ2-3
clone size: -
V gene: TRBV6-2/TRBV6-3
D gene: TRBD2
CDR3 DNA: TGTGCCAGCACCCCGAGGGTAGCGGGGAGCACAGATACGCAGTATTTT
CDR3 protein: CASTPRVAGSTDTQYF

J gene: TRBJ1-3
clone size: -
V gene: TRBV28
D gene: TRBD1
CDR3 DNA: TGTGCCAGCAGTTTAGGGACAGGAAACTCTGGAAACACCATATATTTT
CDR3 protein: CASSLGTGNSGNTIYF

J gene: TRBJ1-2
clone size: -
V gene: TRBV9
D gene: -
CDR3 DNA: TGTGCCAGCAGGAACCGAACAGGGTCCAACTATGGCTACACCTTC
CDR3 protein: CASRNRTGSNYGYTF

J gene: TRBJ2-7
clone size: -
V gene: TRBV6-4
D gene: TRBD1
CDR3 DNA: TGTGCCAGCAGTGACCCGGGACAGAAGAGCTCCTACGAGCAGTACTTC
CDR3 protein: CASSDPGQKSSYEQYF

J gene: TRBJ2-3
clone size: -
V gene: TRBV27
D gene: -
CDR3 DNA: TGTGCCAGCAGTTTTAGCGGACAGGTTTACACAGATACGCAGTATTTT
CDR3 protein: CASSFSGQVYTDTQYF

J gene: TRBJ1-5
clone size: -
V gene: TRBV19
D gene: -
CDR3 DNA: TGTGCCAGTGCCCCAAGCTCGCAGCCCCAGCATTTT
CDR3 protein: CASAPSSQPQHF

J gene: TRBJ1-2
clone size: -
V gene: TRBV29-1
D gene: -
CDR3 DNA: TGCAGCGTTGAGGAGGGATGGTATGGCTACACCTTC
CDR3 protein: CSVEEGWYGYTF

J gene: TRBJ1-2
clone size: -
V gene: TRBV9
D gene: -
CDR3 DNA: TGTGCCAGCAGCTCTCAGACAGCTAACTATGGCTACACCTTC
CDR3 protein: CASSSQTANYGYTF

J gene: TRBJ2-2
clone size: once
V gene: TRBV9
D gene: -
CDR3 DNA: TGTGCCAGCAGCGTAGGGCGGAGGAACACCGGGGAGCTGTTTTTT
CDR3 protein: CASSVGRRNTGELFF

J gene: TRBJ1-2
clone size: -
V gene: TRBV15
D gene: TRBD1
CDR3 DNA: TGTGCCACCAGCAGAGGGAAGGACAGGGCCGGCTACACCTTC
CDR3 protein: CATSRGKDRAGYTF

J gene: TRBJ2-1
clone size: once
V gene: TRBV6-5
D gene: TRBD2
CDR3 DNA: TGTGCCAGCAACAGGGAGCGGGGGGCCTACAATGAGCAGTTCTTC
CDR3 protein: CASNRERGAYNEQFF

J gene: TRBJ2-7
clone size: -
V gene: TRBV7-2
D gene: TRBD1
CDR3 DNA: TGTGCCAGCAGCCCACAAGGCCAGGGGGCGCGGGAGCAGTACTTC
CDR3 protein: CASSPQGQGAREQYF

J gene: TRBJ2-7
clone size: few
V gene: TRBV7-9
D gene: -
CDR3 DNA: TGTGCCTCCGGGGCAGGGAGGTACGAGCAGTACTTC
CDR3 protein: CASGAGRYEQYF

J gene: TRBJ1-3
clone size: -
V gene: TRBV2
D gene: TRBD1
CDR3 DNA: TGTGCCAGCAGCGCCCAGGGGGCGACAGGAAACACCATATATTTT
CDR3 protein: CASSAQGATGNTIYF